Listed below are T cell receptor beta chains from one sample, sequenced in a study of identical twins. One entry per CDR3 protein results from TCRdb running MiXCR on the 5' RACE reads. The sample lists 500,000 to 600,000 distinct CDR3 sequences, roughly 21% seen once, with about 0.91% in the top ten. These data also formed part of another study, on T cells expressing NK-cell markers.

Sequences were obtained from CD4+ T cells sorted from blood. These TCRs come from a young woman in good health. Both conserved end residues are part of each CDR3. The order of the fields is J gene, V gene, clone size, D gene, CDR3 protein, CDR3 DNA. The D gene is left open where the match is weak. Clone size appears in some rows only: once, few, many, or a class for an expanded clone.

>TRBJ1-6|TRBV12-3/TRBV12-4|-|-
CASSFRDINSPLHF
TGTGCCAGCAGTTTCCGAGATATCAATTCACCCCTCCACTTT
>TRBJ2-2|TRBV10-3|-|-
CAITSNTGELFF
TGTGCCATCACCTCGAACACCGGGGAGCTGTTTTTT
>TRBJ2-7|TRBV20-1|-|TRBD1
CSAENPQGAAEQYF
TGCAGTGCTGAGAACCCACAGGGGGCGGCCGAGCAGTACTTC
>TRBJ2-1|TRBV7-9|-|TRBD2
CASSLMGTSGSDEQFF
TGTGCCAGCAGCTTAATGGGGACTAGCGGGTCTGATGAGCAGTTCTTC
>TRBJ1-1|TRBV19|-|-
CASSHKNTEAFF
TGTGCCAGTAGCCATAAGAACACTGAAGCTTTCTTT
>TRBJ2-2|TRBV2|-|TRBD2
CASRGSGRSRAGELFF
TGTGCCAGCAGGGGCAGCGGGAGAAGTAGGGCCGGGGAGCTGTTTTTT
>TRBJ2-1|TRBV6-1|-|-
CASSPLSVRVLSYNEQFF
TGTGCCAGCAGCCCACTCTCGGTCAGGGTTCTCTCCTACAATGAGCAGTTCTTC
>TRBJ2-3|TRBV7-2|-|-
CASTSPPDTQYF
TGTGCCAGCACCTCTCCCCCAGATACGCAGTATTTT
>TRBJ2-6|TRBV24-1|-|-
CATQEAGANVLTF
TGTGCCACCCAGGAGGCTGGGGCCAACGTCCTGACTTTC
>TRBJ2-1|TRBV20-1|few|-
CSAKTDLDYNEQFF
TGCAGTGCCAAGACCGACTTGGATTACAATGAGCAGTTCTTC
>TRBJ2-3|TRBV28|few|TRBD1
CASSGQGARGRDTQYF
TGTGCCAGCAGTGGACAGGGGGCGCGAGGGCGAGATACGCAGTATTTT
>TRBJ1-6|TRBV4-3|few|-
CASSQEVAGPLHF
TGCGCCAGCAGCCAAGAAGTGGCAGGGCCCCTCCACTTT
>TRBJ2-7|TRBV5-6|-|-
CASRSLRGAYEQYF
TGTGCCAGCCGCAGCCTGCGGGGAGCCTACGAGCAGTACTTC
>TRBJ2-2|TRBV5-1|-|TRBD1
CASSSGQDPGELFF
TGCGCCAGCAGCTCGGGACAGGACCCCGGGGAGCTGTTTTTT
>TRBJ1-5|TRBV18|-|TRBD1
CASSPPGTGSQPQHF
TGTGCCAGCTCACCACCTGGGACAGGAAGTCAGCCCCAGCATTTT
>TRBJ2-3|TRBV5-1|-|TRBD2
CASSPWTSGGAAYTQYF
TGCGCCAGCAGCCCCTGGACTAGCGGGGGGGCCGCCTATACGCAGTATTTT
>TRBJ1-5|TRBV12-3/TRBV12-4|few|-
CASSPRAGQPQHF
TGTGCCAGCAGTCCGAGGGCAGGGCAGCCCCAGCATTTT
>TRBJ2-3|TRBV12-5|few|TRBD1
CASGRFRGGGTDTQYF
TGTGCTAGTGGTCGTTTCCGAGGGGGCGGAACCGATACGCAGTATTTT
>TRBJ2-7|TRBV20-1|-|-
CSARDPGSHSYEQYF
TGCAGTGCTAGAGATCCCGGGTCCCATTCCTACGAGCAGTACTTC
>TRBJ2-3|TRBV20-1|many|-
CSARSWGGLSTDTQYF
TGCAGTGCTAGGAGTTGGGGGGGCCTTAGCACAGATACGCAGTATTTT
>TRBJ2-7|TRBV7-9|-|-
CASSSLDGVGWGQYF
TGTGCCAGCAGCTCCCTGGACGGCGTTGGGTGGGGACAGTACTTC
>TRBJ2-7|TRBV6-1|-|TRBD2
CATRGGGADYEQYF
TGTGCCACCCGGGGGGGGGGTGCGGACTACGAGCAGTACTTC
>TRBJ2-1|TRBV4-3|few|TRBD2
CASSQGLAGVNEQFF
TGCGCCAGCAGCCAAGGGCTAGCGGGAGTGAATGAGCAGTTCTTC
>TRBJ1-1|TRBV7-9|-|-
CASSLGQTGTEAFF
TGTGCCAGCAGCTTAGGACAGACCGGCACTGAAGCTTTCTTT
>TRBJ2-2|TRBV5-1|-|TRBD2
CASSGTMITGELFF
TGCGCCAGCAGTGGGACTATGATCACCGGGGAGCTGTTTTTT
>TRBJ2-2|TRBV6-5|few|-
CASRYRDGELFF
TGTGCCAGCAGATACAGGGACGGGGAGCTGTTTTTT
>TRBJ2-2|TRBV7-2|-|-
CASSLAGFRAGELFF
TGTGCCAGCAGCTTAGCTGGGTTTAGAGCCGGGGAGCTGTTTTTT
>TRBJ2-2|TRBV20-1|few|-
CSAPTGNTGELFF
TGCAGTGCCCCCACAGGAAACACCGGGGAGCTGTTTTTT
>TRBJ2-5|TRBV12-3/TRBV12-4|few|-
CASTIGSWETQYF
TGTGCCAGCACTATAGGATCCTGGGAGACCCAGTACTTC
>TRBJ2-1|TRBV25-1|few|TRBD2
CASRAGALNEQFF
TGTGCCAGCAGAGCGGGAGCACTGAATGAGCAGTTCTTC
>TRBJ1-1|TRBV10-2|few|-
CASSAGHGTEAFF
TGCGCCAGCAGTGCCGGGCATGGCACTGAAGCTTTCTTT